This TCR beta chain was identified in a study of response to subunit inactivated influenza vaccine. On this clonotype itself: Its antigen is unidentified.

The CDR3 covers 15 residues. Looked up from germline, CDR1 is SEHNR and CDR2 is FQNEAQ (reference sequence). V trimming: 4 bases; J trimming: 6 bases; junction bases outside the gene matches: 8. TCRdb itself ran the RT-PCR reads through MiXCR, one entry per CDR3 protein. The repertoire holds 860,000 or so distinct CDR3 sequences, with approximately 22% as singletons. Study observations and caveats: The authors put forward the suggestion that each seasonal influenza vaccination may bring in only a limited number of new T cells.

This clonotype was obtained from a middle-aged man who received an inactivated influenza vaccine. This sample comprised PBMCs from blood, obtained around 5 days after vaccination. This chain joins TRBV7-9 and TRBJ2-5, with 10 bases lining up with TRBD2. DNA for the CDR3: TGTGCCAGCAGCTCAACTAGCGGGATTGGGAAGACCCAGTACTTC. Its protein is CASSSTSGIGKTQYF. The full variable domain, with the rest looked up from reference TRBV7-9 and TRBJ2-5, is DTGVSQNPRHKITKRGQNVTFRCDPISEHNRLYWYRQTLGQGPEFLTYFQNEAQLEKSRLLSDRFSAERPKGSFSTLEIQRTEQGDSAMYLCASSSTSGIGKTQYFGPGTRLLVL.